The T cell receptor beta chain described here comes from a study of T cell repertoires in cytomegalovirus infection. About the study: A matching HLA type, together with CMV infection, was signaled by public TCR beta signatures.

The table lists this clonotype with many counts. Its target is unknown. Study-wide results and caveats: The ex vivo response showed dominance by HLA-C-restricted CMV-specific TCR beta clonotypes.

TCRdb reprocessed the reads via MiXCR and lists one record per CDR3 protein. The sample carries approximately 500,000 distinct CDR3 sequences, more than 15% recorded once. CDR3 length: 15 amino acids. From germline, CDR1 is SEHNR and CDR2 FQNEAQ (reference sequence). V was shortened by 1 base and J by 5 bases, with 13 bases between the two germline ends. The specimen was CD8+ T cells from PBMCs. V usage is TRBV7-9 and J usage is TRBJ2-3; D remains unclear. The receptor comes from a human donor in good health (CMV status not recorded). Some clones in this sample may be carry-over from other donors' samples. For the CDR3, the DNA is TGTGCCAGCAGCTTAGGGTGGTCAGCTGGAGATACGCAGTATTTT. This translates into CASSLGWSAGDTQYF.